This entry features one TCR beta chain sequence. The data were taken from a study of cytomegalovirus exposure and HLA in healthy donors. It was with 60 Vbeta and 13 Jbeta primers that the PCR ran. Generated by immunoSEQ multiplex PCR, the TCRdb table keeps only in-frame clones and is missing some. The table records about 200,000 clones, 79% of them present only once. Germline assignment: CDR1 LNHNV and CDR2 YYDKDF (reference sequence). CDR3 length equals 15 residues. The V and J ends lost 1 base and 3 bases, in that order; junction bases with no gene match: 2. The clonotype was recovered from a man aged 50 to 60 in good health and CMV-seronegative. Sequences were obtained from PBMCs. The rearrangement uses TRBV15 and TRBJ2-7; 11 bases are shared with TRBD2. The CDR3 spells CATSRVAGGLYEQYF. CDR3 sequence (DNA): TGTGCCACCAGCAGAGTAGCGGGAGGGCTCTACGAGCAGTACTTC.